This T cell receptor beta chain was recorded in a study of blood T cell repertoires in COVID-19. CDR3 length: 13 amino acids. Germline-derived CDR1 and CDR2 are SNHLY and FYNNEI. The V and J ends lost 7 bases and 3 bases respectively, with 9 bases between them. Libraries were prepared by immunoSEQ multiplex PCR; TCRdb keeps only in-frame clonotypes and omits some of them. The sample shows around 300,000 clones, roughly 89% of them seen only once. The source is a woman aged 55-75 years who had recovered from COVID-19. The sample taken for sequencing was PBMCs or T cells enriched from blood (not recorded which). V and J are TRBV2 and TRBJ1-4, with D uncertain. Here the CDR3 DNA reads TGTGCCAGCAAGGGAGGAGCTAATGAAAAACTGTTTTTT. It codes for CASKGGANEKLFF.